This is a list of T cell receptor beta chains from one sample in a study of OX40 agonist ivuxolimab in advanced cancers. TCRdb's copy holds only in-frame clones and misses some; the assay was immunoSEQ multiplex PCR. The sample lists around 41,000 clones; approximately 90% were seen once. The sample was CD4+ or CD8+ T cells sorted from blood, taken in a trial of the OX40 agonist ivuxolimab. The receptors originated from an adult with an advanced solid tumor such as melanoma, head and neck, liver or kidney cancer. CDR3s include the opening cysteine and the closing phenylalanine or tryptophan. A D gene is named only where the DNA matches it firmly. Size values are once, few and many counts, or a class for expanded clones, and some rows have none.

>TRBJ1-6|-|TRBV5-8|-
TGTGCCAGCAGCTTGGCGACAGGAGCGATTTCACCCCTCCACTTT
CASSLATGAISPLHF
>TRBJ1-1|few|TRBV7-9|-
TGTGCCAGCAGCTCGGGTGACAGGTTGAACACTGAAGCTTTCTTT
CASSSGDRLNTEAFF
>TRBJ1-1|few|TRBV4-2|TRBD1
TGTGCCAGCAGCCAAGAAAGGGACAGGAACACTGAAGCTTTCTTT
CASSQERDRNTEAFF
>TRBJ2-5|-|TRBV9|-
TGTGCCAGCAGCGGGAATCAAGAGACCCAGTACTTC
CASSGNQETQYF
>TRBJ1-4|-|TRBV18|-
TGTGCCAGCTCACCAATGAGACAGGAGGGGGGAAAACTGTTTTTT
CASSPMRQEGGKLFF
>TRBJ1-1|-|TRBV6-5|-
TGTGCCAGCAGTACAGGGCTCGGCGAAGCTTTCTTT
CASSTGLGEAFF
>TRBJ2-1|once|TRBV5-1|TRBD2
TGCGCCAGCAGCGGGACTAGTGGGGGGTACAATGAGCAGTTCTTC
CASSGTSGGYNEQFF
>TRBJ2-7|-|TRBV5-1|-
TGCGCCAGCAGCATGTCCTACGGGGCCTACGAGCAGTACTTC
CASSMSYGAYEQYF
>TRBJ1-2|-|TRBV18|TRBD1
TGTGCCAGCTCACCCGCCGGGACAGACCCCTATGGCTACACCTTC
CASSPAGTDPYGYTF
>TRBJ2-1|-|TRBV5-1|-
TGCGCCAGCAGCGCCCAAATGCCCAGGAGGAGCTCCTACAATGAGCAGTTCTTC
CASSAQMPRRSSYNEQFF
>TRBJ1-4|-|TRBV5-1|-
TGCGCCAGCAGCCGGACAACAACTAATGAAAAACTGTTTTTT
CASSRTTTNEKLFF
>TRBJ2-7|-|TRBV10-3|-
TGTGCCATCAGTGGGCAGACAGGTACCTACGAGCAGTACTTC
CAISGQTGTYEQYF
>TRBJ1-2|-|TRBV19|TRBD1
TGTGCCAGTATTCAAACACCCTCCGGGGACAGGGGAGGCTATGGCTACACCTTC
CASIQTPSGDRGGYGYTF
>TRBJ1-4|-|TRBV5-4|TRBD1
TGTGCCAGCAGCCGGACTTGGGACAGCCTAATCTGGGTTTTT
CASSRTWDSLIWVF
>TRBJ2-6|-|TRBV2|-
TGTGCCAGCGCTGCACAGTACTCTGGGGCCAACGTCCTGACTTTC
CASAAQYSGANVLTF
>TRBJ1-1|-|TRBV18|-
TGTGCCAGCTCACCACCTTCCCGGGCTGCTGAAGCTTTCTTT
CASSPPSRAAEAFF
>TRBJ2-3|-|TRBV11-2|TRBD2
TGTGCCAGCCATTTTCGGGGGGTGGGAGATACGCAGTATTTT
CASHFRGVGDTQYF
>TRBJ2-6|-|TRBV19|TRBD1
TGTGCCAGTAGTTCCGGGACAGTTTACTCTGGGGCCAACGTCCTGACTTTC
CASSSGTVYSGANVLTF
>TRBJ2-7|few|TRBV7-9|-
TGTGCCAGCAGCCCGCACTTGACGGCCTCCGAGCAGTACTTC
CASSPHLTASEQYF
>TRBJ1-5|-|TRBV4-2|-
TGTGCCAGCAGCCAAGATCAGGGGCCCCAGCATTTT
CASSQDQGPQHF
>TRBJ1-2|-|TRBV10-3|TRBD1
TGTGCCATCAGTGAGAGGTTGACAGGGAGCAACTATGGCTACACCTTC
CAISERLTGSNYGYTF
>TRBJ2-3|-|TRBV7-3|-
TGTGCCAGCAGCTTAGGTGGCGGGGGCCTAATAAGGCAGTATTTT
CASSLGGGGLIRQYF
>TRBJ2-3|-|TRBV4-3|-
TGCGCCAGCAGCCAAGTAGCGAGCGATACGCAGTATTTT
CASSQVASDTQYF
>TRBJ2-1|-|TRBV7-3|-
TGTGCCAGCAGCTTAACCTGGGACAATGAGCAGTTCTTC
CASSLTWDNEQFF
>TRBJ1-5|-|TRBV6-1|-
TGTGCCAGCAGTGAACAGGGTGCTTCACAGCCCCAGCATTTT
CASSEQGASQPQHF
>TRBJ2-7|once|TRBV6-1|-
TGTGCCAGCTTCCCTCCCTTGGGCGAGCAGTACTTC
CASFPPLGEQYF
>TRBJ2-7|-|TRBV6-5|TRBD1
TGTGCCAGCAGTTACGGGACAGGAGGGGGCTACGAGCAGTACTTC
CASSYGTGGGYEQYF
>TRBJ1-2|-|TRBV5-1|TRBD1
TGCGCCAGCAGCTTGGCCTCGGGACAGGGGGTCTATGGCTACACCTTC
CASSLASGQGVYGYTF
>TRBJ2-2|-|TRBV5-4|-
TGTGCCAGCAGCCAGTTAAGGGAGGACGAGGAGCTGTTTTTT
CASSQLREDEELFF
>TRBJ1-3|-|TRBV2|TRBD1
TGTGCCAGCAGTGAAATACAGGGGGGAAACACCATATATTTT
CASSEIQGGNTIYF
>TRBJ1-2|-|TRBV19|TRBD1
TGTGCCAGTAGTATGGAGGTTCGGAGACAGGGGGACTATGGCTACACCTTC
CASSMEVRRQGDYGYTF
>TRBJ2-1|-|TRBV11-2|-
TGTGCCAGCAGCTTGCTCTTTGGGAAAGGGCGATTCTCCTACAATGAGCAGTTCTTC
CASSLLFGKGRFSYNEQFF
>TRBJ2-1|-|TRBV5-4|TRBD1
TGTGCCAGCAGCGACAGGGGGCGCGAGCAGTTCTTC
CASSDRGREQFF
>TRBJ1-2|-|TRBV9|-
TGTGCCAGCAGCGTGGGGTGGGGCTATGGCTACACCTTC
CASSVGWGYGYTF
>TRBJ2-1|-|TRBV7-9|-
TGTGCCAGCAGCCCCCCTAGTAACTGGGATGAGCAGTTCTTC
CASSPPSNWDEQFF
>TRBJ1-2|-|TRBV6-1|-
TGTGCCAGCAGTGACGTCCGGGGTTTCTATGGCTACACCTTC
CASSDVRGFYGYTF
>TRBJ1-5|-|TRBV6-1|-
TGTGCCAGCAGCCCGGGGGATAGCAATCAGCCCCAGCATTTT
CASSPGDSNQPQHF
>TRBJ2-7|-|TRBV5-4|-
TGTGCCAGCAGCCCTGGGCGCCACGAGCAGTACTTC
CASSPGRHEQYF
>TRBJ1-1|-|TRBV5-1|-
TGCGCCAGCACTATCTCAGGGAGCAACACTGAAGCTTTCTTT
CASTISGSNTEAFF
>TRBJ1-1|-|TRBV5-1|-
TGCGCCAGCGGATCTTCAGTGAACACTGAAGCTTTCTTT
CASGSSVNTEAFF
>TRBJ1-6|once|TRBV5-1|-
TGCGCCAGCAGCTCTGTCCCTAATAATTCACCCCTCCACTTT
CASSSVPNNSPLHF
>TRBJ2-5|-|TRBV9|-
TGTGCCAGCAGCGCTCTTAGTGGGGGGGCGGAGACCCAGTACTTC
CASSALSGGAETQYF
>TRBJ1-5|-|TRBV9|TRBD1
TGTGCCAGCAGCGTAGGGACAGGGGGCAGGGAGCCCCAGCATTTT
CASSVGTGGREPQHF
>TRBJ1-1|-|TRBV6-4|TRBD1
TGTGCCAGCAGTGACTGGACAGGGAGGTTCGACACTGAAGCTTTCTTT
CASSDWTGRFDTEAFF
>TRBJ1-2|-|TRBV6-1|-
TGTGCCAGCACAGACAGCTATGGCTACACCTTC
CASTDSYGYTF
>TRBJ1-3|-|TRBV19|-
TGTGCCAGTCAAGGGGTGGCTGGAAACACCATATATTTT
CASQGVAGNTIYF
>TRBJ1-4|once|TRBV4-1|-
TGCGCCAGCAGCCAATATGAAGTTGGAGAAAAACTGTTTTTT
CASSQYEVGEKLFF
>TRBJ1-1|once|TRBV6-1|-
TGTGCCAGCAGGAGGACGGGGAACACTGAAGCTTTCTTT
CASRRTGNTEAFF